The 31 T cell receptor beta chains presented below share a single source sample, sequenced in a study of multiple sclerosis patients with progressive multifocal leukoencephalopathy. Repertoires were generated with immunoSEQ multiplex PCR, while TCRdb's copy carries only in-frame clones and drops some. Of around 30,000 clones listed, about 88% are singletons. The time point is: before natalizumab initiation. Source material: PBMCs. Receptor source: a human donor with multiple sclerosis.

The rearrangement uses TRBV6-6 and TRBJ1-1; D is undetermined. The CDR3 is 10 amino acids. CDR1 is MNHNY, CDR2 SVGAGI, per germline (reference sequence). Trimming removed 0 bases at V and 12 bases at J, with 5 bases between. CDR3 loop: CASSYSKTFF. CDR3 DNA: TGTGCCAGCAGTTACTCGAAAACTTTCTTT.

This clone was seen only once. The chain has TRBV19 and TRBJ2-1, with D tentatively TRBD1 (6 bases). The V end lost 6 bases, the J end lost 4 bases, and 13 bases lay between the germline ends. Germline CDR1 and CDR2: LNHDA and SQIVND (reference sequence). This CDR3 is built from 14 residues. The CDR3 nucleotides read TGTGCCAGTAGCACCCTGACAGGTTACAATGAGCAGTTCTTC. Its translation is CASSTLTGYNEQFF.

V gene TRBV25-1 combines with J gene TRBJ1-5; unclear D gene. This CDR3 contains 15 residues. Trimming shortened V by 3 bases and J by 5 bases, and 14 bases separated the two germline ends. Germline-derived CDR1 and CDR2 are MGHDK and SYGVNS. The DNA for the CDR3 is TGTGCCAGCAGTGAGGGAGTTTGGGGAGATCAGCCCCAGCATTTT. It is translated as CASSEGVWGDQPQHF. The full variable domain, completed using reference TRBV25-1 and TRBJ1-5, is EADIYQTPRYLVIGTGKKITLECSQTMGHDKMYWYQQDPGMELHLIHYSYGVNSTEKGDLSSESTVSRIRTEHFPLTLESARPSHTSQYLCASSEGVWGDQPQHFGDGTRLSIL.

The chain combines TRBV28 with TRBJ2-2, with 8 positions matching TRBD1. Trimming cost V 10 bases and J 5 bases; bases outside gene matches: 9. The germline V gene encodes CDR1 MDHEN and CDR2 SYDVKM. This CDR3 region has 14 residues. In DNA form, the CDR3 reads TGTGCCACCTTCAGGGGGCTGAGGACCGGGGAGCTGTTTTTT. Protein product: CATFRGLRTGELFF. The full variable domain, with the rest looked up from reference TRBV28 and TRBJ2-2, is DVKVTQSSRYLVKRTGEKVFLECVQDMDHENMFWYRQDPGLGLRLIYFSYDVKMKEKGDIPEGYSVSREKKERFSLILESASTNQTSMYLCATFRGLRTGELFFGEGSRLTVL.

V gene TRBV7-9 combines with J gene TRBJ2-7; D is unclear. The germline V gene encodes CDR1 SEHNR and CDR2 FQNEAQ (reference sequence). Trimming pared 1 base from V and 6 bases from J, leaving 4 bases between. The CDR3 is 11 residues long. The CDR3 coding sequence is TGTGCCAGCAGCTTAGTGGGCGAGCAGTACTTC. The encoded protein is CASSLVGEQYF.

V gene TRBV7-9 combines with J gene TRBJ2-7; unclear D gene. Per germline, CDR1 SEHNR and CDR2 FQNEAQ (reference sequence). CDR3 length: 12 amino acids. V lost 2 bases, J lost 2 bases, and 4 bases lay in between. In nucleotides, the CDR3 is TGTGCCAGCAGCTTACCGCCCTACGAGCAGTACTTC. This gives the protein CASSLPPYEQYF. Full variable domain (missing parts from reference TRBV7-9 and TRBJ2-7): DTGVSQNPRHKITKRGQNVTFRCDPISEHNRLYWYRQTLGQGPEFLTYFQNEAQLEKSRLLSDRFSAERPKGSFSTLEIQRTEQGDSAMYLCASSLPPYEQYFGPGTRLTVT.

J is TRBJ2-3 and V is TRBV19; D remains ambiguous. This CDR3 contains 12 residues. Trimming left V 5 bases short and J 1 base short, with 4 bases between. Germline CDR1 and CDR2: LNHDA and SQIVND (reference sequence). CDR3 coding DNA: TGTGCCAGTAGTCAGGGCACAGATACGCAGTATTTT. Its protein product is CASSQGTDTQYF.

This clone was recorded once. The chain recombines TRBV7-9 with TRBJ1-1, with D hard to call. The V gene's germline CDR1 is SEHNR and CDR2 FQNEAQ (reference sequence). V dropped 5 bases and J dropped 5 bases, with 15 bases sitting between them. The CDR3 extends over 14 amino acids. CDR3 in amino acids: CASSKGREPTEAFF. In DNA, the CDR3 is TGTGCCAGCAGCAAAGGGAGGGAACCGACTGAAGCTTTCTTT. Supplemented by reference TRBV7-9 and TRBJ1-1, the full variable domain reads DTGVSQNPRHKITKRGQNVTFRCDPISEHNRLYWYRQTLGQGPEFLTYFQNEAQLEKSRLLSDRFSAERPKGSFSTLEIQRTEQGDSAMYLCASSKGREPTEAFFGQGTRLTVV.

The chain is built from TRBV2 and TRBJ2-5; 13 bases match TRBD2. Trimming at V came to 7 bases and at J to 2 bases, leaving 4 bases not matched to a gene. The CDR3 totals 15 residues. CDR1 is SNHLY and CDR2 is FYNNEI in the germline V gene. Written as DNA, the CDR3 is TGTGCCAGCAATATGGGACTAGCGGGACAAGAGACCCAGTACTTC. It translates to CASNMGLAGQETQYF.

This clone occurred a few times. Written as DNA, the CDR3 is TGTGCCAGCAGTGAAGTTGGGACAGGGGAGACCTACGAGCAGTACTTC. Protein product: CASSEVGTGETYEQYF. The chain couples TRBV6-1 to TRBJ2-7, with 10 bases matching TRBD1. Germline V lookup: CDR1 MNHNS, CDR2 SASEGT. The CDR3 length is 16 residues. V dropped 1 base and J dropped 2; count of bases not matched to a gene: 5.

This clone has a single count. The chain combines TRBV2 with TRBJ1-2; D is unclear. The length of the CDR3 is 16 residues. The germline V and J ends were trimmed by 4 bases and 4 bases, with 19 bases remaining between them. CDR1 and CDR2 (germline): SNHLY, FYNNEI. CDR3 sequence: CASSVPGSSLPYGYTF. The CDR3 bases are TGTGCCAGCAGTGTTCCGGGCAGTTCCCTCCCCTATGGCTACACCTTC.

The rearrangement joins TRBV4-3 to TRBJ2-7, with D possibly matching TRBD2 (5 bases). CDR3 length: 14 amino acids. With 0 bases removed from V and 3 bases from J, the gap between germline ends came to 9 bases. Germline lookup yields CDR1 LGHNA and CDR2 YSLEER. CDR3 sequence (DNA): TGCGCCAGCAGCCAAGACCTAGGGAGCTACGAGCAGTACTTC. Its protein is CASSQDLGSYEQYF.

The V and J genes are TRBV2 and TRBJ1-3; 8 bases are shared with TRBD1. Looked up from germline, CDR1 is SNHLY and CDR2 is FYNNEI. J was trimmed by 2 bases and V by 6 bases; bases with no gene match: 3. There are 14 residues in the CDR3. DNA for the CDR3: TGTGCCAGCAGGGGACAGGTCGCTGGAAACACCATATATTTT. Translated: CASRGQVAGNTIYF.

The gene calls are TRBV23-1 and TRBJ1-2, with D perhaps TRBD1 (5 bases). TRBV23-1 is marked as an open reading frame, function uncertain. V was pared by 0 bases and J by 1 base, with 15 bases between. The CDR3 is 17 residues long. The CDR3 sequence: CASSQSSGLKLNYGYTF. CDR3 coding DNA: TGCGCCAGCAGTCAATCTTCGGGACTGAAACTTAACTATGGCTACACCTTC.

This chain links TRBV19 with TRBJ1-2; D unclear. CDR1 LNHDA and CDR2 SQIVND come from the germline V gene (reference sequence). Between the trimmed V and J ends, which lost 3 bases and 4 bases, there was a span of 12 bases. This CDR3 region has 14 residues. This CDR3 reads CASSINTRGYGYTF. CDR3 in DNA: TGTGCCAGTAGTATTAACACCCGCGGCTATGGCTACACCTTC.

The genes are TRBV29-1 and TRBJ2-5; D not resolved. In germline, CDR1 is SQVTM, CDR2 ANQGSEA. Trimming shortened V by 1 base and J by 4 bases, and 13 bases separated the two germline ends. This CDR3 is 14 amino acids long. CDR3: CSVEADVLIETQYF. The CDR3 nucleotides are TGCAGCGTTGAAGCGGACGTGCTTATAGAGACCCAGTACTTC. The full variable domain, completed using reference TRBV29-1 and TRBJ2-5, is SAVISQKPSRDICQRGTSLTIQCQVDSQVTMMFWYRQQPGQSLTLIATANQGSEATYESGFVIDKFPISRPNLTFSTLTVSNMSPEDSSIYLCSVEADVLIETQYFGPGTRLLVL.

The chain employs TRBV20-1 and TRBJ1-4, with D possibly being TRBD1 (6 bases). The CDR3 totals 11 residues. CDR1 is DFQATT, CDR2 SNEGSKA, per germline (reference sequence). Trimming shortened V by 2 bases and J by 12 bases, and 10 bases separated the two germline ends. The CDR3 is CSARKGGELFF. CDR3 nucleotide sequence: TGCAGTGCTAGAAAAGGGGGAGAACTGTTTTTT.

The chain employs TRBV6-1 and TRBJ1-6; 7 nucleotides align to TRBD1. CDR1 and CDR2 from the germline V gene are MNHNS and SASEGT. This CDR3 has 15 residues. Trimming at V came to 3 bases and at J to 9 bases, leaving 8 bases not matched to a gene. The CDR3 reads CASSELGQPSSPLHF. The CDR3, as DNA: TGTGCCAGCAGTGAGTTGGGACAGCCGAGTTCACCCCTCCACTTT.

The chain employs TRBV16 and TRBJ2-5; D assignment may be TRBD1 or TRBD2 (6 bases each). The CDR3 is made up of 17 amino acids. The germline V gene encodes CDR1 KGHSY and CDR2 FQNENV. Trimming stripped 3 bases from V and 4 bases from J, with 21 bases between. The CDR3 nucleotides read TGTGCCAGCAGCCATATATCGGGGGCTCCACGGGCAGAGACCCAGTACTTC. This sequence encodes CASSHISGAPRAETQYF. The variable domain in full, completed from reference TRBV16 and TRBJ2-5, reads GEEVAQTPKHLVRGEGQKAKLYCAPIKGHSYVFWYQQVLKNEFKFLISFQNENVFDETGMPKERFSAKCLPNSPCSLEIQATKLEDSAVYFCASSHISGAPRAETQYFGPGTRLLVL.

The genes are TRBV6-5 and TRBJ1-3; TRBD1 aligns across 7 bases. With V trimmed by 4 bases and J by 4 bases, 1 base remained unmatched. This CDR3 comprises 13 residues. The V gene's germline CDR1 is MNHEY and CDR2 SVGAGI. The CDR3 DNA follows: TGTGCCAGCAGTTGGACAGGCGGAAACACCATATATTTT. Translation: CASSWTGGNTIYF.

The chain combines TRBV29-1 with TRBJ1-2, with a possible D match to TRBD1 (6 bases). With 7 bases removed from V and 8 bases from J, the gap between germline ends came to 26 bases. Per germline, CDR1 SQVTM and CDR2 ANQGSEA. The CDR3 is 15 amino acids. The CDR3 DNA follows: TGCAGCGCCCATGTAGGGGGTGAAGGGGCGGAGGGCTACACCTTC. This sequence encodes CSAHVGGEGAEGYTF.

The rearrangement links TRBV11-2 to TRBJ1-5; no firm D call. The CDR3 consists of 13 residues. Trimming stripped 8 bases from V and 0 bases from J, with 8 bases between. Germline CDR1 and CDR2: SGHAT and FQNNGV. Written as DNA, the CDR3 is TGTGCCAGCGGCCGGGATAGCAATCAGCCCCAGCATTTT. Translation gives CASGRDSNQPQHF.

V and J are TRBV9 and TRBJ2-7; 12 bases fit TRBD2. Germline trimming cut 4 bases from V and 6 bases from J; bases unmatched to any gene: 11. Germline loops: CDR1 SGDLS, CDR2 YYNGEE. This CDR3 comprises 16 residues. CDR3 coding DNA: TGTGCCAGCAGCCCCACCGGACTAGCGGGGCAGGGCGAGCAGTACTTC. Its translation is CASSPTGLAGQGEQYF.

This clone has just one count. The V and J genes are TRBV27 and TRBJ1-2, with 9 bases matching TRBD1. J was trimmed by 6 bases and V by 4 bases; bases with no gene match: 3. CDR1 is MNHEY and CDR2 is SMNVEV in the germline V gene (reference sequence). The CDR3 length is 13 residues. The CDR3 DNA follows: TGTGCCAGCAGTTCCGGACAGGGGCATGGCTACACCTTC. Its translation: CASSSGQGHGYTF.

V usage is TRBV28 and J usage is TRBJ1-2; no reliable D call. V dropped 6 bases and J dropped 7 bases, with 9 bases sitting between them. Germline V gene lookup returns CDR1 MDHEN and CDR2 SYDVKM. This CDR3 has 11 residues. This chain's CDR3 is CASSQASGYTF. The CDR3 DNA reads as TGTGCCAGCAGCCAAGCTAGTGGCTACACCTTC.

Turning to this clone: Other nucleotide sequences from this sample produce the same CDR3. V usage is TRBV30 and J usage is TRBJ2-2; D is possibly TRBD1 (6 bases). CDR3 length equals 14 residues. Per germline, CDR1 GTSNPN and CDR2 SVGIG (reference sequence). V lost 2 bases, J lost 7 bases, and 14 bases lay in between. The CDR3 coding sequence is TGTGCCTGGAGTCGGGGCAGGGGTGTCGGGGAGCTGTTTTTT. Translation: CAWSRGRGVGELFF.

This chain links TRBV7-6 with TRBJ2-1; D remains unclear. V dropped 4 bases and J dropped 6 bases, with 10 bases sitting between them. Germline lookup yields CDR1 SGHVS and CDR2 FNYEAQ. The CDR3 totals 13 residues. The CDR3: CASSSQPTNEQFF. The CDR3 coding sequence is TGTGCCAGCAGCTCCCAACCCACCAATGAGCAGTTCTTC.

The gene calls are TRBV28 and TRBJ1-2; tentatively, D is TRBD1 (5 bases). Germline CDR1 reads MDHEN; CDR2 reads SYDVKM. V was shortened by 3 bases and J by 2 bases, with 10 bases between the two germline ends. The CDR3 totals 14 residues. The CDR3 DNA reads TGTGCCAGCAGTTTCGGACAAGCGAACTATGGCTACACCTTC. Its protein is CASSFGQANYGYTF.

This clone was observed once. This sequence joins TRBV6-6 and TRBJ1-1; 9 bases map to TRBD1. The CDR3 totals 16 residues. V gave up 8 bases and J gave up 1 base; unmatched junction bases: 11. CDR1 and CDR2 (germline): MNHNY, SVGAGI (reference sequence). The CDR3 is CASPNPDRGTNTEAFF. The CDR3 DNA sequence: TGTGCCAGCCCGAACCCGGACAGGGGAACGAACACTGAAGCTTTCTTT.

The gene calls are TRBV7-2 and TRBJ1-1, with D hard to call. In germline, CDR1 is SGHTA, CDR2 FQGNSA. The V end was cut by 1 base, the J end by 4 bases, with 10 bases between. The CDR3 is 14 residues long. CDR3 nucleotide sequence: TGTGCCAGCAGCTTAGGTCCCATCGGCACTGAAGCTTTCTTT. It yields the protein CASSLGPIGTEAFF.

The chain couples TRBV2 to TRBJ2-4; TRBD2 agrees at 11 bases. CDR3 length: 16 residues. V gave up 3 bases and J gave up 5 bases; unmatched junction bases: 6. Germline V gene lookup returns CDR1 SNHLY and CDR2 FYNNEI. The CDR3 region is CASSDSASGRQNIQYF. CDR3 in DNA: TGTGCCAGCAGTGATTCGGCTAGCGGGAGGCAAAACATTCAGTACTTC.